The clone carrying this TCR beta chain appeared a single time. The antigen is unknown. The sample is drawn from a study of lymphopenia after photon versus proton radiotherapy. General observations from the study: Under photons, naive T cells and diversity fell while effector/memory populations rose. After lymphocyte nadir, photon-treated repertoires showed oligoclonal expansion, especially CD8+ Temra.

CDR1 and CDR2 from the germline V gene are SGHDN and FVKESK. With 3 bases removed from V and 6 bases from J, the gap between germline ends came to 11 bases. CDR3 size: 14 residues. Profiled with immunoSEQ multiplex PCR; TCRdb holds only in-frame clones, not every one. This table holds about 26,000 clones, roughly 85% found once. J is TRBJ1-4 and V is TRBV14; no clear D gene. Specimen: peripheral blood, collected from a patient treated with photon-based radiotherapy. The clonotype comes from a man aged 25 to 45 with gastric cancer. CDR3 in DNA: TGTGCCAGCAGCCACAGAGAGAATGATGAAAAACTGTTTTTT. The encoded protein is CASSHRENDEKLFF.